This TCR beta chain originates from a study of cytotoxic CD8 clonotypes in ibrutinib-treated CLL. Concerning this clone: At one boundary the junction diverges from the germline segment, which might be a read error.

Data came from immunoSEQ multiplex PCR; TCRdb stores just in-frame clones and leaves some out. Of about 300,000 clones in the sample, around 76% are singletons; the top ten hold about 5.7%. In germline, CDR1 is SNHLY, CDR2 FYNNEI. The CDR3 spans 14 residues. V is TRBV2 and J is TRBJ2-7; 9 bases match TRBD1. The clonotype was recovered from a human donor with chronic lymphocytic leukemia. Sequenced here: PBMCs, sampled at disease progression, from a patient treated with ibrutinib. The CDR3 sequence: CASSSGTGSYVQYF. Here the CDR3 DNA reads TGTGCCAGCTCGTCCGGGACAGGGTCCTACGTGCAGTACTTC.